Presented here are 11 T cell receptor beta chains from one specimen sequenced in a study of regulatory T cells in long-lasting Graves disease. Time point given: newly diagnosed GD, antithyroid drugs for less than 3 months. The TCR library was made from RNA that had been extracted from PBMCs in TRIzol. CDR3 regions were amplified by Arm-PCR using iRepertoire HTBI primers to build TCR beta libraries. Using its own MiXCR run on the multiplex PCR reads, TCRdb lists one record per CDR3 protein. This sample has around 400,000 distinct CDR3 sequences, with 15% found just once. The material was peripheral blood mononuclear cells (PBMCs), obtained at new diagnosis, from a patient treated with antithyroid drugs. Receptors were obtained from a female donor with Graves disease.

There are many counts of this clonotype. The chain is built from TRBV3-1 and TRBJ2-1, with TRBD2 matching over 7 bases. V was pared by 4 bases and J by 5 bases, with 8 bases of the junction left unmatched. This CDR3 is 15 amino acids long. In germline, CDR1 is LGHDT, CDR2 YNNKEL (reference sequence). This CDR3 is CASSRVAGDHNEQFF. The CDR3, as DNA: TGTGCCAGCAGCCGAGTGGCGGGGGATCACAATGAGCAGTTCTTC.

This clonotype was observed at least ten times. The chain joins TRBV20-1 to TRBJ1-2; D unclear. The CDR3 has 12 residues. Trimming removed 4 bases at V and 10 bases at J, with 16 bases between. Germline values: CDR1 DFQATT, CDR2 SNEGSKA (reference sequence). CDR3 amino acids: CSANVGLAFYTF. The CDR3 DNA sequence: TGCAGTGCTAATGTTGGGTTGGCTTTCTACACCTTC.

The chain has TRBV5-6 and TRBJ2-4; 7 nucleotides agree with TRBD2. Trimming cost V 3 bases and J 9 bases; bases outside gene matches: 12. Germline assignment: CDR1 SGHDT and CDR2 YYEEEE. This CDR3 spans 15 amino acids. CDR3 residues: CASSYRRARGGIQYF. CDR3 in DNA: TGTGCCAGCAGCTACCGAAGGGCCCGCGGGGGCATTCAGTACTTC.

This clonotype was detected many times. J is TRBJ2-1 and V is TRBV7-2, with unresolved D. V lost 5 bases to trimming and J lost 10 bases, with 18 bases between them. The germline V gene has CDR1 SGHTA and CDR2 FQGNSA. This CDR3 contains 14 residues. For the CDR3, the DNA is TGTGCCAGCAGCCCCCAGGACCCAGCTGACGAGCAGTTCTTC. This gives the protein CASSPQDPADEQFF.

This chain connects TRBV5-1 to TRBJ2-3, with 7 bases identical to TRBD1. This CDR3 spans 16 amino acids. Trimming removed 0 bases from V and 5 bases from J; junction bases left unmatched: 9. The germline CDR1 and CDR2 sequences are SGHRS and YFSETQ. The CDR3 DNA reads TGCGCCAGCAGCTTGGAGACTGTAGGGGGCAAAGATACGCAGTATTTT. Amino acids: CASSLETVGGKDTQYF.

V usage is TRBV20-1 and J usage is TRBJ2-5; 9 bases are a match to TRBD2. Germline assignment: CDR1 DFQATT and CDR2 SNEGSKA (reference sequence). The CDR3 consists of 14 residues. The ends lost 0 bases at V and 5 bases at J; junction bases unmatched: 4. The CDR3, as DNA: TGCAGTGCTAGAGATCCAGGACTAGCGGAGACCCAGTACTTC. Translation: CSARDPGLAETQYF.

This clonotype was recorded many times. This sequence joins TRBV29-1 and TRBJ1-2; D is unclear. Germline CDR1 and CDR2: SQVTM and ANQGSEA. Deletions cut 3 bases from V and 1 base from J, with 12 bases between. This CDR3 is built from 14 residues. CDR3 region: CSVEAEHDNYGYTF. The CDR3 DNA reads TGCAGCGTTGAGGCAGAACACGATAACTATGGCTACACCTTC.

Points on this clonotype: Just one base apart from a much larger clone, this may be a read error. The CDR3 nucleotides read TGTGCCAGCTCACGGGAGGAGGACTACGAGAAGTACTTC. It translates to CASSREEDYEKYF. The chain has TRBV18 and TRBJ2-7; tentative D call: TRBD2 (6 bases). CDR3 length: 13 amino acids. The germline gives CDR1 KGHSH, CDR2 LQKENI.

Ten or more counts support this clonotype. The CDR3 loop is CASSLLGREDVGNQPQHF. CDR3 coding DNA: TGTGCCAGCAGCTTATTGGGCAGGGAAGATGTGGGCAATCAGCCCCAGCATTTT. J is TRBJ1-5 and V is TRBV7-2; D is perhaps TRBD1 (5 bases). The germline CDR1 and CDR2 sequences are SGHTA and FQGNSA. This CDR3 is built from 18 residues. Trimming removed 2 bases from V and 2 bases from J, with 19 bases in between.

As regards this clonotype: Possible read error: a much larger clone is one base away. As DNA, the CDR3 is TGTGCCAGCAGTGAACGGGGGGTGGATACGCAGTATTTT. It is translated as CASSERGVDTQYF. The chain has TRBV6-1 and TRBJ2-3; 7 bases align to TRBD2. CDR1 MNHNS and CDR2 SASEGT come from the germline V gene. The CDR3 loop spans 13 amino acids. With 2 bases clipped from V and 6 bases from J, the junction kept 2 bases outside the gene matches.

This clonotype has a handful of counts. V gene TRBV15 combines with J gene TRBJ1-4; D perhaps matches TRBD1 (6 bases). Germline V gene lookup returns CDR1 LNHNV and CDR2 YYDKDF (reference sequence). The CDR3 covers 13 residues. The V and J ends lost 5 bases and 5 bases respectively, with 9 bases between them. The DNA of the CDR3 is TGTGCCACCAGCCCAGGGGCGAATGAAAAACTGTTTTTT. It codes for CATSPGANEKLFF.